This is a list of T cell receptor beta chains from one sample in a study of blood T cell repertoires in COVID-19. Assay: immunoSEQ multiplex PCR; the TCRdb copy retains only in-frame clones and omits some. The sample records approximately 52,000 clones, around nine tenths being singletons. Sequenced sample: peripheral blood. The receptor source for this set is a man in his sixties with acute or convalescent COVID-19. CDR3s include the opening cysteine and the closing phenylalanine or tryptophan. D genes are given only for firm matches. Only some rows state a clone size, as once, few, many or a class for expanded clones.

CATSSRDTTNEKLFF	TGTGCCACCAGCAGTCGAGACACGACCAATGAAAAACTGTTTTTT	TRBV15	TRBJ1-4	-	-
CASSQEPSGGYEQYF	TGCGCCAGCAGCCAAGAACCCAGCGGGGGTTACGAGCAGTACTTC	TRBV4-3	TRBJ2-7	few	TRBD2
CASSLSGGVGSEQFF	TGTGCCAGCAGTTTATCGGGCGGGGTGGGGAGTGAGCAGTTCTTC	TRBV27	TRBJ2-1	-	-
CSVATGMPAKNIQYF	TGCAGCGTGGCAACAGGGATGCCGGCCAAAAACATTCAGTACTTC	TRBV29-1	TRBJ2-4	-	-
CASTQTAGANQPQHF	TGTGCCAGCACCCAAACGGCAGGGGCCAATCAGCCCCAGCATTTT	TRBV6-5	TRBJ1-5	-	-
CASSEWVRRTYEQYF	TGTGCCAGCAGTGAATGGGTCAGGAGGACCTACGAGCAGTACTTC	TRBV6-1	TRBJ2-7	-	-
CASSQDGTGANQPQHF	TGTGCCAGCAGCCAAGACGGGACAGGGGCCAATCAGCCCCAGCATTTT	TRBV3-1/TRBV3-2	TRBJ1-5	-	TRBD1
CASSEDLRDRELFF	TGTGCCAGCAGCGAGGACCTCCGGGACAGGGAACTGTTTTTT	TRBV7-9	TRBJ1-4	-	TRBD1
CASVRQGGNSPLHF	TGTGCCAGCGTCCGGCAGGGAGGTAATTCACCCCTCCACTTT	TRBV28	TRBJ1-6	-	-
CASSLRFTGELFF	TGTGCCAGCAGTCTCAGGTTCACCGGGGAGCTGTTTTTT	TRBV3-1/TRBV3-2	TRBJ2-2	-	-
CASSRDRGLAEAFF	TGTGCCAGCAGCCGCGACAGGGGGCTGGCTGAAGCTTTCTTT	TRBV14	TRBJ1-1	-	TRBD1
CASSSPVLDEQFF	TGTGCCAGCAGCTCCCCGGTGCTTGATGAGCAGTTCTTC	TRBV5-4	TRBJ2-1	-	-
CASSPRQGWDPNEKLFF	TGTGCCAGCAGTCCACGACAGGGTTGGGACCCTAATGAAAAACTGTTTTTT	TRBV6-6	TRBJ1-4	-	TRBD1
CASSRELNAEAFF	TGTGCCAGCAGTCGAGAATTAAACGCTGAAGCTTTCTTT	TRBV6-5	TRBJ1-1	-	-
CASTWTQNYEQYF	TGTGCCAGCACGTGGACACAGAACTACGAGCAGTACTTC	TRBV2	TRBJ2-7	-	-
CASSKAKRGGSEAFF	TGTGCCAGCAGCAAAGCGAAGAGGGGAGGATCTGAAGCTTTCTTT	TRBV21-1	TRBJ1-1	-	-
CASSFGHNSYEQYF	TGCGCCAGCAGCTTCGGACATAACTCCTACGAGCAGTACTTC	TRBV5-1	TRBJ2-7	-	-
CASSIGAISSYEQYF	TGTGCCAGTAGTATAGGGGCGATTAGCTCCTACGAGCAGTACTTC	TRBV19	TRBJ2-7	-	-
CASSVSGTGFTEQFF	TGTGCCAGCAGCGTATCCGGGACAGGCTTTACTGAGCAGTTCTTC	TRBV9	TRBJ2-1	-	TRBD1
CASSLLAGQETQYF	TGTGCCAGCAGCCTGTTAGCGGGACAAGAGACCCAGTACTTC	TRBV5-6	TRBJ2-5	-	TRBD2
CASSYNTPGLDTGELFF	TGTGCCAGCAGCTATAATACCCCGGGACTGGACACCGGGGAGCTGTTTTTT	TRBV5-7	TRBJ2-2	-	-
CASSAPGLVEGTGELFF	TGTGCCAGCAGCGCCCCGGGACTAGTGGAGGGAACCGGGGAGCTGTTTTTT	TRBV9	TRBJ2-2	once	TRBD2
CASSYSKGAEGARETQYF	TGTGCCAGCAGTTACTCGAAGGGCGCTGAGGGGGCGCGAGAGACCCAGTACTTC	TRBV6-2/TRBV6-3	TRBJ2-5	-	TRBD1
CASSPSGLAGVETQYF	TGTGCCAGCTCACCCTCTGGGCTAGCGGGAGTGGAGACCCAGTACTTC	TRBV18	TRBJ2-5	-	TRBD2
CASSQNRGNTEAFF	TGTGCCAGCAGCCAGAATCGGGGGAACACTGAAGCTTTCTTT	TRBV9	TRBJ1-1	-	-
CASSPSGLRMNEQYF	TGTGCCAGCAGCCCTAGTGGGTTGAGGATGAACGAGCAGTACTTC	TRBV7-2	TRBJ2-7	-	-
CASSFSGLGTYEQYF	TGCGCCAGCAGCTTCTCGGGACTAGGTACCTACGAGCAGTACTTC	TRBV5-1	TRBJ2-7	-	TRBD2
CASSQDRTADSYEQYF	TGTGCCAGCAGCCAAGATCGGACAGCCGACTCCTACGAGCAGTACTTC	TRBV14	TRBJ2-7	-	-
CASSPPVTGNNDEQFF	TGTGCCAGCTCACCACCGGTGACAGGGAATAACGATGAGCAGTTCTTC	TRBV18	TRBJ2-1	-	TRBD1
CASSAVDRAPIYGYTF	TGTGCCAGCAGCGCCGTCGACAGGGCCCCAATCTATGGCTACACCTTC	TRBV6-4	TRBJ1-2	-	TRBD1
CATSDPSSYNEQFF	TGTGCCACCAGTGACCCGAGCTCCTACAATGAGCAGTTCTTC	TRBV24-1	TRBJ2-1	once	-
CASSEGSTTKNIQYF	TGTGCCAGCAGTGAAGGGTCAACTACCAAAAACATTCAGTACTTC	TRBV6-1	TRBJ2-4	-	-
CASSTRRGGLNTEAFF	TGTGCCAGCAGTACCCGGAGGGGGGGCCTGAACACTGAAGCTTTCTTT	TRBV2	TRBJ1-1	-	-
CASSFRGGITEAFF	TGTGCCAGCAGTTTCAGGGGAGGGATCACTGAAGCTTTCTTT	TRBV27	TRBJ1-1	once	-
CASSVGSRPPNEQFF	TGTGCCAGCAGCGTAGGATCTAGACCGCCCAATGAGCAGTTCTTC	TRBV9	TRBJ2-1	-	-
CASSLTGQGNEQFF	TGCGCCAGCAGCTTGACCGGACAGGGGAATGAGCAGTTCTTC	TRBV5-1	TRBJ2-1	-	TRBD1
CASSHDSYSIMNTEAFF	TGTGCCAGCAGCCACGACAGCTACTCTATCATGAACACTGAAGCTTTCTTT	TRBV5-4	TRBJ1-1	-	-
CASRLQVRGHSPLHF	TGTGCCAGCAGGCTGCAGGTCAGGGGGCATTCACCCCTCCACTTT	TRBV7-2	TRBJ1-6	-	TRBD1
CASSPSGLAEFQETQYF	TGCGCCAGCAGCCCCTCGGGGTTAGCGGAATTCCAAGAGACCCAGTACTTC	TRBV4-1	TRBJ2-5	-	-
CASSLAGTSTYEQYF	TGTGCCAGCAGCTTGGCCGGGACATCCACCTACGAGCAGTACTTC	TRBV7-6	TRBJ2-7	-	-
CASSPSPPGQGALFQETQYF	TGTGCCAGCAGCCCAAGCCCTCCGGGACAGGGGGCTCTCTTTCAAGAGACCCAGTACTTC	TRBV6-6	TRBJ2-5	-	TRBD1